The 30 T cell receptor beta chains given below trace back to one sample, sequenced in a study of blood T cell repertoires in COVID-19. Generated by immunoSEQ multiplex PCR, the TCRdb table keeps only in-frame clones and is missing some. The profile shows about 200,000 clones, more than 75% of them singletons. The sequencing sample was made of peripheral blood. These receptor sequences come from a man aged 55 to 70 with acute or convalescent COVID-19.

V is TRBV5-6 and J is TRBJ1-3, with TRBD1 as a possible D gene (6 bases). CDR1 and CDR2 (germline): SGHDT, YYEEEE. Trimming took 1 base from V and 2 from J, leaving 10 bases between them. The CDR3 totals 15 residues. The CDR3 loop is CASSLKQGTGNTIYF. The CDR3, as DNA: TGTGCCAGCAGCTTGAAACAGGGAACTGGAAACACCATATATTTT.

Written as DNA, the CDR3 is TGTGCCACTGGACAGGGGGAAAACATTCAGTACTTC. This codes for CATGQGENIQYF. The rearrangement joins TRBV19 to TRBJ2-4, with 10 bases lining up with TRBD1. The germline gives CDR1 LNHDA, CDR2 SQIVND (reference sequence). With 10 bases clipped from V and 5 bases from J, the junction kept 2 bases outside the gene matches. The CDR3 is 12 amino acids.

V usage is TRBV6-6 and J usage is TRBJ1-1; D gene unclear. Trimming pared 0 bases from V and 4 bases from J, leaving 9 bases between. The CDR3 is 14 amino acids. Germline assignment: CDR1 MNHNY and CDR2 SVGAGI (reference sequence). CDR3 sequence (DNA): TGTGCCAGCAGTTACTCGACTCGGGGCACTGAAGCTTTCTTT. It encodes CASSYSTRGTEAFF.

The rearrangement joins TRBV27 to TRBJ2-1; 9 bases align to TRBD2. There are 17 residues in the CDR3. Trimming removed 8 bases from V and 2 bases from J; junction bases left unmatched: 13. The germline V gene encodes CDR1 MNHEY and CDR2 SMNVEV (reference sequence). CDR3 loop: CASRPDHGGGAYNEQFF. CDR3 coding DNA: TGTGCCAGCCGGCCCGACCACGGCGGGGGGGCCTACAATGAGCAGTTCTTC.

The chain couples TRBV4-3 to TRBJ2-5, with no clear D. Trimming stripped 1 base from V and 2 bases from J, with 14 bases between. Germline V gives CDR1 LGHNA, CDR2 YSLEER. The CDR3 is 16 amino acids. The CDR3, as DNA: TGCGCCAGCAGCCAAGTTGGCCCGCCACGACAAGAGACCCAGTACTTC. It codes for CASSQVGPPRQETQYF.

The chain is built from TRBV6-8 and TRBJ2-5; D is perhaps TRBD2 (6 bases). Trimming removed 1 base at V and 5 bases at J, with 14 bases between. CDR3 length: 15 residues. Germline V lookup: CDR1 MNHGY, CDR2 SAAAGT. The CDR3 nucleotides are TGTGCCAGCAGTTACTGTCGGAGGGCATGGGAGACCCAGTACTTC. Its translation: CASSYCRRAWETQYF.

The chain has TRBV11-1 and TRBJ2-1, with 9 bases aligning to TRBD2. V lost 7 bases and J lost 2; bases outside the gene matches: 6. This CDR3 region has 15 residues. The germline gives CDR1 SGHAT, CDR2 FQDESV (reference sequence). CDR3 sequence: CASILRGGPYNEQFF. CDR3 bases: TGTGCCAGCATCCTGCGGGGGGGGCCCTACAATGAGCAGTTCTTC. The complete variable domain, with remaining parts taken from reference TRBV11-1 and TRBJ2-1, reads EAEVAQSPRYKITEKSQAVAFWCDPISGHATLYWYRQILGQGPELLVQFQDESVVDDSQLPKDRFSAERLKGVDSTLKIQPAELGDSAMYLCASILRGGPYNEQFFGPGTRLTVL.

The chain has TRBV7-3 and TRBJ2-3; 9 nucleotides agree with TRBD2. V lost 2 bases to trimming and J lost 3 bases; unmatched junction nucleotides: 3. CDR3 size: 15 residues. CDR1 is SGHTA, CDR2 FQGTGA, per germline. CDR3 protein: CASSLGSGGTDTQYF. CDR3 nucleotides: TGTGCCAGCAGCTTAGGCAGCGGGGGGACAGATACGCAGTATTTT.

This chain links TRBV27 with TRBJ2-7; a possible D gene is TRBD1 (6 bases). Germline V gene sequence: CDR1 MNHEY, CDR2 SMNVEV (reference sequence). V was clipped by 10 bases and J by 0 bases, with 13 bases between them. This CDR3 spans 13 amino acids. CDR3 sequence reads: CANPGHHSYEQYF. The CDR3 region has the DNA TGTGCCAACCCGGGACATCACTCCTACGAGCAGTACTTC.

This clone was observed once. This sequence joins TRBV7-3 and TRBJ2-1; the D is unclear. Germline values: CDR1 SGHTA, CDR2 FQGTGA. With 5 bases removed from V and 0 bases from J, the gap between germline ends came to 8 bases. The CDR3 covers 14 residues. This chain's CDR3 is CASSIESSYNEQFF. For the CDR3, the DNA is TGTGCCAGCAGCATAGAGAGCTCCTACAATGAGCAGTTCTTC. The whole variable domain, remainder taken from reference TRBV7-3 and TRBJ2-1, is GAGVSQTPSNKVTEKGKYVELRCDPISGHTALYWYRQSLGQGPEFLIYFQGTGAADDSGLPNDRFFAVRPEGSVSTLKIQRTERGDSAVYLCASSIESSYNEQFFGPGTRLTVL.

The chain combines TRBV6-5 with TRBJ1-1; a possible D gene is TRBD1 (6 bases). Deletions cut 6 bases from V and 4 bases from J, with 12 bases between. The CDR3 length is 13 residues. Germline assignment: CDR1 MNHEY and CDR2 SVGAGI. CDR3 coding DNA: TGTGCCAGCAGGGTACAGGGCCCCACTGAAGCTTTCTTT. It is translated as CASRVQGPTEAFF.

The chain employs TRBV5-6 and TRBJ1-4; D not resolved. CDR3 size: 15 residues. V dropped 3 bases and J dropped 0 bases, with 9 bases sitting between them. Germline CDR1 reads SGHDT; CDR2 reads YYEEEE. This CDR3 is CASSSGRTTNEKLFF. The DNA for the CDR3 is TGTGCCAGCAGCTCTGGCAGGACAACTAATGAAAAACTGTTTTTT.

The V call is TRBV30, the J call TRBJ1-5, with D perhaps TRBD1 (6 bases). The CDR3 has 17 amino acids. V lost 2 bases and J 4 bases, leaving 21 bases between the germline ends. Germline CDR1 reads GTSNPN; CDR2 reads SVGIG (reference sequence). This CDR3 reads CAWSSPLPGHRNQPQHF. The CDR3 DNA sequence: TGTGCCTGGAGTTCGCCACTACCGGGACACAGAAATCAGCCCCAGCATTTT.

The CDR3 region has the DNA TGTGCCAGCAGTTACCCGGCCTCGGGTAACGAGCAGTACTTC. Translation gives CASSYPASGNEQYF. The chain joins TRBV6-6 to TRBJ2-7, with D unclear. Germline CDR1 and CDR2: MNHNY and SVGAGI (reference sequence). Between the trimmed V and J ends, which lost 2 bases and 5 bases, there was a span of 13 bases. The CDR3 is 14 amino acids.

This sequence joins TRBV6-5 and TRBJ1-2; a possible D gene is TRBD1 (6 bases). V was shortened by 2 bases and J by 0 bases, with 13 bases between the two germline ends. Germline-derived CDR1 and CDR2 are MNHEY and SVGAGI. The CDR3 loop spans 16 amino acids. The CDR3 DNA follows: TGTGCCAGCAGTTACACCCGACAGGAGACTAACTATGGCTACACCTTC. Translating gives CASSYTRQETNYGYTF.

The chain's CDR3 is CASSAEGRTVNTEAFF. The CDR3 DNA reads TGTGCCAGCAGCGCGGAGGGACGGACTGTGAACACTGAAGCTTTCTTT. The rearrangement uses TRBV9 and TRBJ1-1, with a weak D call TRBD1 (5 bases). The V gene's germline CDR1 is SGDLS and CDR2 YYNGEE. Trimming stripped 3 bases from V and 0 bases from J, with 15 bases between. The CDR3 runs 16 residues.

The rearrangement uses TRBV19 and TRBJ2-1, with 9 bases that match TRBD1. The germline gives CDR1 LNHDA, CDR2 SQIVND (reference sequence). V lost 5 bases, J lost 6 bases, and 5 bases stayed unmatched. The CDR3 covers 14 residues. In DNA, the CDR3 is TGTGCCAGTAGTCCAGGACAGGGGAGCAATGAGCAGTTCTTC. It translates to CASSPGQGSNEQFF.

The chain joins TRBV5-4 to TRBJ2-2, with 7 bases aligning to TRBD1. The CDR3 runs 17 residues. J lost 5 bases, V lost 2 bases, and 12 bases had no gene match. Germline V lookup: CDR1 SGHNT, CDR2 YYREEE (reference sequence). The CDR3 protein is CASSFPRQGPLTGELFF. The DNA for the CDR3 is TGTGCCAGCAGCTTCCCCCGACAGGGCCCCTTGACCGGGGAGCTGTTTTTT.

The chain is built from TRBV12-3 or TRBV12-4 and TRBJ2-7; D is ambiguous. The ends were cut back, 6 bases at V and 2 bases at J, with 5 bases in the middle. This CDR3 spans 11 amino acids. CDR3 residues: CASSRAYEQYF. Written as DNA, the CDR3 is TGTGCCAGCAGCCGGGCCTACGAGCAGTACTTC.

This clone has just a few counts. The V gene is TRBV14, the J gene TRBJ2-7, with a tentative D call TRBD2 (6 bases). The germline CDR1 and CDR2 sequences are SGHDN and FVKESK. V lost 1 base, J lost 5 bases, and 12 bases lay in between. CDR3 length equals 14 residues. The CDR3 DNA follows: TGTGCCAGCAGCCAAGCCCGGGGGATCCACGAGCAGTACTTC. Translating it yields CASSQARGIHEQYF.

The chain combines TRBV25-1 with TRBJ1-2; 7 bases line up with TRBD1. The CDR3 spans 13 residues. V trimming: 7 bases; J trimming: 2 bases; junction bases outside the gene matches: 4. Per germline, CDR1 MGHDK and CDR2 SYGVNS. The CDR3 loop reads CASKQGFNYGYTF. CDR3 in DNA: TGTGCCAGCAAACAGGGGTTCAACTATGGCTACACCTTC.

This chain uses TRBV10-3 with TRBJ1-2; 10 nucleotides match TRBD1. With V trimmed by 4 bases and J by 4 bases, 6 bases remained unmatched. In germline, CDR1 is ENHRY, CDR2 SYGVKD. The CDR3 length is 15 residues. The CDR3 loop is CAISAGTGDRYGYTF. As DNA, the CDR3 is TGTGCCATCAGTGCCGGGACAGGGGATCGCTATGGCTACACCTTC.

J is TRBJ1-2 and V is TRBV7-2; D is perhaps TRBD1 (5 bases). Trimming cost V 3 bases and J 1 base, with 9 bases left between them. Germline CDR1 reads SGHTA; CDR2 reads FQGNSA. CDR3 length equals 14 residues. This CDR3 reads CASSLTVLNYGYTF. The CDR3 bases are TGTGCCAGCAGCTTGACAGTTCTTAACTATGGCTACACCTTC.

This clone was counted between two and nine times. The V and J genes are TRBV7-9 and TRBJ2-7; D possibly corresponds to TRBD1 (6 bases). The CDR3 extends over 15 amino acids. Trimming took off 2 bases at V and 2 bases at J, with 13 bases between the two ends. The germline V gene has CDR1 SEHNR and CDR2 FQNEAQ (reference sequence). CDR3 region: CASSLWGRGAYEQYF. The CDR3 DNA is TGTGCCAGCAGCTTATGGGGCAGGGGAGCCTACGAGCAGTACTTC.

The chain recombines TRBV5-1 with TRBJ2-7; the D gene is possibly TRBD2 (7 bases). V lost 2 bases and J 7 bases, leaving 22 bases between the germline ends. The germline gives CDR1 SGHRS, CDR2 YFSETQ. The CDR3 is 16 residues long. The CDR3 DNA follows: TGCGCCAGCAGCTTCCAAATCGTGGGCGGGGGCTCGGAGCAGTACTTC. This encodes CASSFQIVGGGSEQYF.

The CDR3 nucleotides are TGTGCCACCAGCAGAGATGGTGGGCTAGCGGGGCAAATCCAAGAGACCCAGTACTTC. It specifies CATSRDGGLAGQIQETQYF. The chain links TRBV15 to TRBJ2-5; TRBD2 matches 9 bases. From germline, CDR1 is LNHNV and CDR2 YYDKDF (reference sequence). This CDR3 is 19 amino acids long. Trimming took 0 bases from V and 1 from J; bases not matched to a gene: 12.

The rearrangement uses TRBV7-9 and TRBJ2-7; 9 bases align to TRBD2. This CDR3 spans 14 amino acids. In germline, CDR1 is SEHNR, CDR2 FQNEAQ (reference sequence). V shed 6 bases and J 2 bases; nucleotides not matched to a gene: 5. The CDR3 region is CASRRLAATYEQYF. The CDR3 DNA reads TGTGCCAGCAGGAGACTAGCGGCTACCTACGAGCAGTACTTC.

J is TRBJ2-7 and V is TRBV4-2, with a tentative D call TRBD2 (5 bases). Germline lookup yields CDR1 LGHNA and CDR2 YNFKEQ. This CDR3 has 15 amino acids. The CDR3 DNA follows: TGTGCCAGCAGCCAAGCTGGAGGAGACGGACTCCCCCCTGACGTC. Translating it yields CASSQAGGDGLPPDV.

The chain combines TRBV11-2 with TRBJ2-7, with D unresolved. Germline values: CDR1 SGHAT, CDR2 FQNNGV. The V end lost 0 bases, the J end lost 0 bases, and 12 bases lay between the germline ends. The CDR3 sequence is 16 residues long. CDR3 in DNA: TGTGCCAGCAGCTTAGATCCGCTTAGAAGCTCCTACGAGCAGTACTTC. It is translated as CASSLDPLRSSYEQYF.

This chain uses TRBV5-1 with TRBJ1-2, with TRBD1 identical over 12 bases. Germline assignment: CDR1 SGHRS and CDR2 YFSETQ. The CDR3 sequence is 14 residues long. The trim removed 4 bases at V and 6 bases at J, leaving 4 bases unmatched. The CDR3 sequence: CASSIGTGGHGYTF. The DNA of the CDR3 is TGCGCCAGCAGCATCGGGACAGGGGGCCATGGCTACACCTTC.